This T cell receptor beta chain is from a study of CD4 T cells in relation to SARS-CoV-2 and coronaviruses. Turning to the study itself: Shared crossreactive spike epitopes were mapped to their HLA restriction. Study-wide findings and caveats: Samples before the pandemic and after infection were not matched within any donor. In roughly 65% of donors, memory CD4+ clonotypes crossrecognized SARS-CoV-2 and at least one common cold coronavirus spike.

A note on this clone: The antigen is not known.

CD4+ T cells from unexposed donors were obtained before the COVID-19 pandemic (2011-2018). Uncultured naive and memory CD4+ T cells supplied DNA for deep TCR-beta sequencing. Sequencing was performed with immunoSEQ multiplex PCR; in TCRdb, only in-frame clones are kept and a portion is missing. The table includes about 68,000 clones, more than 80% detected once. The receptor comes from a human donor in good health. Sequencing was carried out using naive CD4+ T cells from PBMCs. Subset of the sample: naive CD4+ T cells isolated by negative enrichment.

The CDR3 region has the DNA TGTGCCACCGGAATGGGGGGAGAGACCTACAATGAGCAGTTCTTC. This gives the protein CATGMGGETYNEQFF. The V and J genes are TRBV24-1 and TRBJ2-1; a possible D gene is TRBD2 (6 bases). The germline CDR1 and CDR2 sequences are KGHDR and SFDVKD. V shed 9 bases and J shed 2 bases, with 16 bases lying between them. The CDR3 runs to 15 residues.